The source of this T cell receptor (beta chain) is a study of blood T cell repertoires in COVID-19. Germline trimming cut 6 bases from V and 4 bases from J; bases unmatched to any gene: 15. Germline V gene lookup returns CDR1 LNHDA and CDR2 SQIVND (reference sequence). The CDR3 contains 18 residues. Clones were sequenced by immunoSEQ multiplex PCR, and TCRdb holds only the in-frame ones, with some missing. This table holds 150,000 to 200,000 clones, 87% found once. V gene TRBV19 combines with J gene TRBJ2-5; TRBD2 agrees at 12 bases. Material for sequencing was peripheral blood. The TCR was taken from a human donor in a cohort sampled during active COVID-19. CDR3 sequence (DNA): TGTGCCAGTAGCGAAAAACTAGCGGGAGGAGTTGGTGTAGAGACCCAGTACTTC. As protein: CASSEKLAGGVGVETQYF.